This entry lists 25 T cell receptor beta chains sequenced from one sample in a study of T cell responses to AZD1222 COVID-19 vaccine. TCRdb keeps only in-frame clones here, not all; method: immunoSEQ multiplex PCR. The table includes nearly 110,000 clones, just over 90% detected once. This sample comprised peripheral blood, obtained 28 days after the second AZD1222 dose. The receptors here all came from an adult who received the AZD1222 COVID-19 vaccine.

The genes are TRBV19 and TRBJ1-1, with a possible D match to TRBD1 (6 bases). Germline CDR1 LNHDA, CDR2 SQIVND (reference sequence). Trimming left V 3 bases short and J 1 base short, with 12 bases between. The CDR3 covers 15 residues. The CDR3 region has the DNA TGTGCCAGTAGTATTAAGGCAGGGGCGAACACTGAAGCTTTCTTT. Protein sequence: CASSIKAGANTEAFF.

The J gene is TRBJ2-7, the V gene TRBV28, with D perhaps TRBD1 (5 bases). Between the trimmed V and J ends, which lost 6 bases and 0 bases, there was a span of 12 bases. This CDR3 contains 14 residues. CDR1 is MDHEN and CDR2 is SYDVKM in the germline V gene. The CDR3 nucleotides read TGTGCCAGCAGCCAGACCGACAGCTCCTACGAGCAGTACTTC. Its protein is CASSQTDSSYEQYF. Full variable domain (missing parts from reference TRBV28 and TRBJ2-7): DVKVTQSSRYLVKRTGEKVFLECVQDMDHENMFWYRQDPGLGLRLIYFSYDVKMKEKGDIPEGYSVSREKKERFSLILESASTNQTSMYLCASSQTDSSYEQYFGPGTRLTVT.

This sequence joins TRBV5-1 and TRBJ1-2; perhaps TRBD1 as D (5 bases). The CDR3 is 15 residues long. Germline CDR1 is SGHRS and CDR2 is YFSETQ. Trimming shortened V by 1 base and J by 6 bases, and 16 bases separated the two germline ends. The CDR3 region is CASSLIVGTSHGYTF. CDR3 sequence (DNA): TGCGCCAGCAGCTTGATCGTGGGGACCAGTCATGGCTACACCTTC.

The V gene is TRBV25-1, the J gene TRBJ2-7; D not certain. This CDR3 has 14 amino acids. V shed 6 bases and J shed 0 bases, with 12 bases lying between them. Germline V gene lookup returns CDR1 MGHDK and CDR2 SYGVNS. This CDR3 reads CASSPRRSSYEQYF. CDR3 coding DNA: TGTGCCAGCAGCCCCCGCCGGAGCTCCTACGAGCAGTACTTC.

V is TRBV27 and J is TRBJ2-2, with D unclear. Trimming left V 5 bases short and J 1 base short, with 11 bases between. The CDR3 loop spans 15 amino acids. CDR1 is MNHEY and CDR2 is SMNVEV in the germline V gene (reference sequence). CDR3 nucleotide sequence: TGTGCCAGCAGTACCCCCCAGGAGAACACCGGGGAGCTGTTTTTT. Translating it yields CASSTPQENTGELFF.

This sequence joins TRBV10-1 and TRBJ2-3; 12 nucleotides line up with TRBD1. This CDR3 comprises 16 residues. CDR1 is WNHNN, CDR2 SYGVQD, per germline (reference sequence). V gave up 3 bases and J gave up 4 bases; unmatched junction bases: 5. The CDR3 DNA sequence: TGCGCCAGCAGTGATTGGGACAGGGGGCTTTCAGATACGCAGTATTTT. Its translation is CASSDWDRGLSDTQYF.

The chain links TRBV6-1 to TRBJ1-6; unclear D gene. The germline gives CDR1 MNHNS, CDR2 SASEGT. V lost 0 bases to trimming and J lost 9 bases, with 9 bases between them. The CDR3 is 14 amino acids. In DNA, the CDR3 is TGTGCCAGCAGTGAAGCGCTGGGGTTTTCACCCCTCCACTTT. This gives the protein CASSEALGFSPLHF.

The chain carries TRBV6-5 and TRBJ1-1; D may be TRBD1 (5 bases). V lost 2 bases, J lost 8 bases, and 9 bases lay in between. Germline V lookup: CDR1 MNHEY, CDR2 SVGAGI. The CDR3 is 12 amino acids. In DNA form, the CDR3 reads TGTGCCAGCAGTTACAGGGCAGGGGAAGCTTTCTTT. As protein: CASSYRAGEAFF.

This clone has only a few counts. This chain joins TRBV7-2 and TRBJ1-6; D not resolved. In germline, CDR1 is SGHTA, CDR2 FQGNSA. Between the trimmed V and J ends, which lost 0 bases and 9 bases, there was a span of 6 bases. There are 13 residues in the CDR3. The CDR3 is CASSLAGSSPLHF. CDR3 bases: TGTGCCAGCAGCTTAGCGGGGTCTTCACCCCTCCACTTT.

The chain links TRBV15 to TRBJ1-1; D is perhaps TRBD1 (5 bases). V dropped 7 bases and J dropped 11 bases, with 20 bases sitting between them. The length of the CDR3 is 13 residues. Germline V gene data show CDR1 as LNHNV and CDR2 as YYDKDF (reference sequence). The CDR3 region is CATKEQVGRVAFF. The CDR3 coding sequence is TGTGCCACCAAAGAACAGGTGGGGAGAGTGGCTTTCTTT.

The chain is built from TRBV19 and TRBJ1-1, with D possibly being TRBD1 (5 bases). V was cut by 5 bases and J by 4 bases, with 11 bases left in between. Germline V gives CDR1 LNHDA, CDR2 SQIVND (reference sequence). CDR3 length: 13 residues. CDR3 protein: CASSVIGVTEAFF. The CDR3 DNA reads as TGTGCCAGTAGTGTCATAGGGGTCACTGAAGCTTTCTTT.

The V gene is TRBV9, the J gene TRBJ2-3, with D possibly called TRBD1 or TRBD2 (6 bases each). Germline V gene lookup returns CDR1 SGDLS and CDR2 YYNGEE. The CDR3 covers 14 residues. The V end was cut by 7 bases, the J end by 0 bases, with 12 bases between. The CDR3 reads CASRGQGSTDTQYF. The DNA of the CDR3 is TGTGCCAGCCGGGGGCAGGGGAGCACAGATACGCAGTATTTT.

Comment on this clone: Additional DNA sequences in this sample encode the identical CDR3. The chain has TRBV13 and TRBJ2-7, with D unresolved. The V gene's germline CDR1 is PRHDT and CDR2 FYEKMQ (reference sequence). The V gene lost 0 bases and the J gene lost 4 bases, with 4 bases spanning the gap. There are 12 residues in the CDR3. CDR3 region: CASSLGRYEQYF. CDR3 sequence (DNA): TGTGCCAGCAGCTTAGGCCGATACGAGCAGTACTTC.

The CDR3 sequence is CASSLGRTGVTEAFF. DNA for the CDR3: TGTGCCAGCAGCTTAGGCCGGACAGGGGTAACTGAAGCTTTCTTT. The J gene is TRBJ1-1, the V gene TRBV7-9; TRBD1 agrees at 9 bases. With 1 base clipped from V and 5 bases from J, the junction kept 5 bases outside the gene matches. Germline-derived CDR1 and CDR2 are SEHNR and FQNEAQ (reference sequence). This CDR3 is built from 15 residues.

The chain employs TRBV6-5 and TRBJ1-2, with TRBD1 identical over 8 bases. J was trimmed by 7 bases and V by 0 bases; bases with no gene match: 4. The CDR3 loop spans 14 amino acids. Germline V lookup: CDR1 MNHEY, CDR2 SVGAGI. CDR3 nucleotides: TGTGCCAGCAGTTACTCAACAGGGGGATTTGGCTACACCTTC. It encodes CASSYSTGGFGYTF.

The rearrangement uses TRBV18 and TRBJ2-1; weak D call: TRBD2 (5 bases). The CDR3 has 13 amino acids. V lost 2 bases, J lost 6 bases, and 8 bases lay in between. CDR1 is KGHSH and CDR2 is LQKENI in the germline V gene. DNA for the CDR3: TGTGCCAGCTCACCAACTGGAGGCAATGAGCAGTTCTTC. Translation gives CASSPTGGNEQFF.

This clone was observed a single time. CDR3 region: CASSPGLSYEQYF. CDR3 bases: TGTGCCAGCAGCCCGGGACTGAGCTACGAGCAGTACTTC. This chain uses TRBV12-3 or TRBV12-4 with TRBJ2-7, with D possibly matching TRBD2 (6 bases). V lost 6 bases and J 3 bases, leaving 12 bases between the germline ends. This CDR3 is built from 13 residues.

There are a few counts of this clone. The J gene is TRBJ1-1, the V gene TRBV6-5, with D uncertain. Per the germline V gene, CDR1 is MNHEY and CDR2 is SVGAGI. Trimming removed 7 bases at V and 3 bases at J, with 12 bases between. The CDR3 covers 13 residues. This chain's CDR3 is CASNPNGDTEAFF. CDR3 nucleotides: TGTGCCAGCAACCCCAATGGGGACACTGAAGCTTTCTTT.

This rearrangement joins TRBV9 to TRBJ1-1; 7 bases align to TRBD1. This CDR3 contains 15 residues. Germline CDR1 SGDLS, CDR2 YYNGEE. V was clipped by 3 bases and J by 0 bases; unmatched bases: 5. The CDR3 DNA is TGTGCCAGCAGCGCCCGGGACAGCATGAACACTGAAGCTTTCTTT. Its protein is CASSARDSMNTEAFF.

There are a few counts of this clone. J is TRBJ1-4 and V is TRBV19; a possible D gene is TRBD1 (5 bases). CDR3 length equals 16 residues. Germline V gene sequence: CDR1 LNHDA, CDR2 SQIVND (reference sequence). V was shortened by 5 bases and J by 0 bases, with 13 bases between the two germline ends. The CDR3 loop reads CASSWGEDPTNEKLFF. Here the CDR3 DNA reads TGTGCCAGTAGTTGGGGGGAGGACCCAACTAATGAAAAACTGTTTTTT.

The chain uses TRBV24-1 and TRBJ1-5; TRBD1 aligns across 7 bases. The germline V gene encodes CDR1 KGHDR and CDR2 SFDVKD. The CDR3 totals 15 residues. With 9 bases clipped from V and 6 bases from J, the junction kept 13 bases outside the gene matches. This CDR3 reads CATPKGASLGQPQHF. The CDR3 coding sequence is TGTGCCACCCCTAAGGGGGCGTCACTTGGTCAGCCCCAGCATTTT.

This chain joins TRBV13 and TRBJ2-2, with D possibly being TRBD1 (7 bases). Trimming removed 5 bases at V and 4 bases at J, with 17 bases between. The CDR3 spans 16 residues. Germline V gene data show CDR1 as PRHDT and CDR2 as FYEKMQ (reference sequence). This chain's CDR3 is CASSPASGGSTGELFF. The CDR3 bases are TGTGCCAGCAGCCCCGCATCAGGGGGGAGCACCGGGGAGCTGTTTTTT.

The V and J genes are TRBV7-9 and TRBJ1-2, with D possibly being TRBD1 (5 bases). CDR1 is SEHNR and CDR2 is FQNEAQ in the germline V gene (reference sequence). The CDR3 is made up of 15 amino acids. V was cut by 5 bases and J by 4 bases, with 17 bases left in between. The CDR3 nucleotides are TGTGCCAGCAGCGCCCTGGGGAGGGACGGCTATGGCTACACCTTC. It codes for CASSALGRDGYGYTF.

The chain uses TRBV25-1 and TRBJ2-1, with unresolved D. Trimming cost V 4 bases and J 12 bases, with 10 bases left between them. This CDR3 is 11 amino acids long. CDR1 is MGHDK and CDR2 is SYGVNS in the germline V gene. The CDR3 region is CASSVDIGQFF. The CDR3 DNA reads TGTGCCAGCAGTGTCGACATTGGGCAGTTCTTC. The whole variable domain, remainder taken from reference TRBV25-1 and TRBJ2-1, is EADIYQTPRYLVIGTGKKITLECSQTMGHDKMYWYQQDPGMELHLIHYSYGVNSTEKGDLSSESTVSRIRTEHFPLTLESARPSHTSQYLCASSVDIGQFFGPGTRLTVL.

The V and J genes are TRBV6-2 or TRBV6-3 and TRBJ2-7, with a weak D call TRBD2 (6 bases). In germline, CDR1 is MNHEY, CDR2 SVGEGT. Trimming cost V 6 bases and J 6 bases, with 24 bases left between them. This CDR3 spans 16 amino acids. CDR3 nucleotide sequence: TGTGCCAGCAGCCCTTCAGGGAGGCGGACACCCTTCGAGCAGTACTTC. Translated: CASSPSGRRTPFEQYF.